This T cell receptor beta chain originates from a study of identical twins. General study findings and limits: Within cord blood, abundant beta clonotypes carried fewer insertions, but memory repertoires showed no such trend. Alpha sequences that were out-of-frame and twin-shared showed an excess of low generation probability.

This clonotype was counted only a few times. Its antigen is as yet unknown. From the 5' RACE reads, TCRdb called clonotypes with MiXCR, one entry per CDR3 protein. The repertoire holds a few hundred thousand distinct CDR3 sequences, with more than 9% as singletons. J was trimmed by 4 bases and V by 1 base; bases with no gene match: 0. From germline, CDR1 is DFQATT and CDR2 SNEGSKA (reference sequence). The CDR3 runs 14 residues. These data were also reused for a study on yellow fever vaccine responses in identical twins.

Sequenced material: PBMCs. The chain employs TRBV20-1 and TRBJ2-2; TRBD1 matches at 10 bases. The receptor was isolated from a woman aged 18-29 years in good health. The CDR3 is CSARGDRGTGELFF. The CDR3 DNA reads TGCAGTGCTAGAGGGGACAGGGGCACCGGGGAGCTGTTTTTT.